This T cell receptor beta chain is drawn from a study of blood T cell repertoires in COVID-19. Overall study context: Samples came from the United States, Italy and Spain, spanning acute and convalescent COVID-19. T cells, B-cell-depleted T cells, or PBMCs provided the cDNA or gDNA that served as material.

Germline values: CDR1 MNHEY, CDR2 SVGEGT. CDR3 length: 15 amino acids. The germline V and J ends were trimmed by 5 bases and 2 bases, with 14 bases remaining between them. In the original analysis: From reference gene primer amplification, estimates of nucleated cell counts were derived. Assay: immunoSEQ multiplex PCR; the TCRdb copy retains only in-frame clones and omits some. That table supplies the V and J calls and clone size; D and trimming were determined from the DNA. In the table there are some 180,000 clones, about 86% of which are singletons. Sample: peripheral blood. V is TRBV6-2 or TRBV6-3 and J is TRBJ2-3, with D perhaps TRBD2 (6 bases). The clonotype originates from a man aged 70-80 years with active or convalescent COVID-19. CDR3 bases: TGTGCCAGCAGTCACCGGGGGTTTTCCACAGATACGCAGTATTTT. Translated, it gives CASSHRGFSTDTQYF.